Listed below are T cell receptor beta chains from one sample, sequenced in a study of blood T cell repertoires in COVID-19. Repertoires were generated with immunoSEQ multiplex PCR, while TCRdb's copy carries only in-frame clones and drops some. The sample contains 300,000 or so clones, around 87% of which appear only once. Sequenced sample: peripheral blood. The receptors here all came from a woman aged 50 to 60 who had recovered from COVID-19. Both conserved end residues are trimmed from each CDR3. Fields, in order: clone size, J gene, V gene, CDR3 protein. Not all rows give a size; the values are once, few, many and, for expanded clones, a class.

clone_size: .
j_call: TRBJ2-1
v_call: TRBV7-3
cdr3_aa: ASSLGTTPYNEQF

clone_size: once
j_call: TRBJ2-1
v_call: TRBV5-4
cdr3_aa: ASSLAGGANEQF

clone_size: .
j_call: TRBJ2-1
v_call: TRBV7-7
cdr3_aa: ASSPGTSFEQF

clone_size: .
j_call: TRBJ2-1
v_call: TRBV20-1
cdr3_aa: SAQRGNEQF

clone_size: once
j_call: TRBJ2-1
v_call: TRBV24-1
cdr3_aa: ATSDLSHDRGRENEQF

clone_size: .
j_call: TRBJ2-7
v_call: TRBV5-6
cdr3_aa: ASSSGLVSYEQY

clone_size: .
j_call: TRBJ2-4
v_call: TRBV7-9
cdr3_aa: ASSHPSGTGQIQY

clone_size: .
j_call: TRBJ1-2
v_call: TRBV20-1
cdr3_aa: SSHNYGYT

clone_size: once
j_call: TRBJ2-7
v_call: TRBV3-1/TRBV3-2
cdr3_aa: ASSHSGRWNEQY

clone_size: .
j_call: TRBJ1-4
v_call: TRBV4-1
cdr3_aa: ASSHHYRGRDEKLF

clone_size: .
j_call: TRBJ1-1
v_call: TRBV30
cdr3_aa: AWSVLLGTSGAEAF

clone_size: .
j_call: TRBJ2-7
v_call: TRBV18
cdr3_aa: ASSQNSGSSSYEQY

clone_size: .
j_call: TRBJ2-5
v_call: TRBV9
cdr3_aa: ASSVGQGMWETQY

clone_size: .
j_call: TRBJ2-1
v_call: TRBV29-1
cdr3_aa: SVVVASAGEQF

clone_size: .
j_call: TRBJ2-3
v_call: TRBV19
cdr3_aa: ASSIGVGGDTQY

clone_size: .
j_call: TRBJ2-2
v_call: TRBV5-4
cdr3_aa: ASSLSGGASGELF

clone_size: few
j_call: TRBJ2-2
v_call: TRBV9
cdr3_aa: ASSQQGLGTGELF

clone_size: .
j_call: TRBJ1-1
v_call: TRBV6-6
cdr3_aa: ASSSTGEAF

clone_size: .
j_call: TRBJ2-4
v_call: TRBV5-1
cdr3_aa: ASSLEAGDAKNIQY

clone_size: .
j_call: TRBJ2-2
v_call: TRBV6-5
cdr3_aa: ASSYSGGNTGELF

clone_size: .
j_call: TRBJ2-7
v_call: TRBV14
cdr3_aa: ASSQEGGYSREQY

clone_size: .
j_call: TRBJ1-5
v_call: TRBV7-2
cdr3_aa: ASSLDRGQPQH

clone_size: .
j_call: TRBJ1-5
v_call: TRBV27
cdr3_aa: ASSQTGTGNQPQH

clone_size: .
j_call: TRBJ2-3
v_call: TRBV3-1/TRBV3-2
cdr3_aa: ASQTSGGVDTQY

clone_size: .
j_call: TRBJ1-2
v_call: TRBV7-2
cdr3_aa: ASSGETGGFGYT

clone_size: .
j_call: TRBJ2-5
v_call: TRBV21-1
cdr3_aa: ASITDRRRETQY

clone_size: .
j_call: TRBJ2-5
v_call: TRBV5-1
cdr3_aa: ASSLEGGHQETQY

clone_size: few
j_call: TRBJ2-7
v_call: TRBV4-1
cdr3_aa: ASSQDSISYEQY

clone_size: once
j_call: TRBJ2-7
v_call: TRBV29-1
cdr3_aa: SVKDSRHEQY

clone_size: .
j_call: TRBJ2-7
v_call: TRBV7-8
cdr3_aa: ASSKRVSRLAGGPRYEQY

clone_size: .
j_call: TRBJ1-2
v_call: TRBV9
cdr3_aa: ASSGPGQGNYGYT

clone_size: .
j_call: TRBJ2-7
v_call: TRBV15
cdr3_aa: ATSKRDRDPMAEQY

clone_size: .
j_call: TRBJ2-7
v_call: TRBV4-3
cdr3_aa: ASSQRQGAHEQY

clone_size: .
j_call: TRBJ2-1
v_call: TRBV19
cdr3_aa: ASSIGSNNEQF

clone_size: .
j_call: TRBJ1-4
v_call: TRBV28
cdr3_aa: ASSSPGSGEKLF

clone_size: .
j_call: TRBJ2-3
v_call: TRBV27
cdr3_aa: ASSLNRANTQY

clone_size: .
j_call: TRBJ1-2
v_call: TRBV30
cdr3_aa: AWSAQGALGYGYT

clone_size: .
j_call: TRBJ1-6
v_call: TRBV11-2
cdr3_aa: ASGTTVTGNSPLH

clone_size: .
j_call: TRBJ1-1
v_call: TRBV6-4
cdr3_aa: ASRNDRGNTEAF

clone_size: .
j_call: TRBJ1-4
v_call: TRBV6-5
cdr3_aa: ASSSGRVGEKLF

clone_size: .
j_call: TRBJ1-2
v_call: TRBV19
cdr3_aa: ASRTGNYGYT

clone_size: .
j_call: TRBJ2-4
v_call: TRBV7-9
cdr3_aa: ASSLTTGRRSNIQY

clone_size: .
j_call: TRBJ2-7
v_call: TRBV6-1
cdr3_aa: ASSEASYEQY

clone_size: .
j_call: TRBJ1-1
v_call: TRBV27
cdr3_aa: ASSLAGGWTEAF

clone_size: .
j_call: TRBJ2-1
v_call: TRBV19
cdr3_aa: AIGGTGGPLGEQF

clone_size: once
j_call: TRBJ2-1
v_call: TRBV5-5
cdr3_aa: ASSFGLAGGGEQF

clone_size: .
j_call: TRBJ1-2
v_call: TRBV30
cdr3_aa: AWSGGFGTT

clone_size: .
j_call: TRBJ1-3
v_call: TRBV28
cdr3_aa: ASSRRRGFGNTIY

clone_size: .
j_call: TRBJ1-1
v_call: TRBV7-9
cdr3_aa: ASSETGTEAF

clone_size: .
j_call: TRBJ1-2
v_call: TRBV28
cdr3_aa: ASRSPGHLNYGYT

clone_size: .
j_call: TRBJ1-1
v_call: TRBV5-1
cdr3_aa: ASSQNRGGLGEAF

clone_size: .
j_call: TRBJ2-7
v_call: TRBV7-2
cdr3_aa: ASRTPGLVYEQY

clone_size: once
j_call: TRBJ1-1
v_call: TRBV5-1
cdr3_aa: ASSFGQGAGGTEAF